This passage covers 31 T cell receptor beta chains from one sample sequenced in a study of identical twins. TCRdb independently ran MiXCR on the 5' RACE reads; one entry per CDR3 protein. The sample lists hundreds of thousands of distinct CDR3 sequences; roughly 10% were seen once. Sequenced sample: memory (CD45RO+) T cells sorted from blood. The receptors were gathered from a woman under 30 in good health.

This clonotype showed up just a few times. The gene calls are TRBV29-1 and TRBJ2-2; D is ambiguous. Germline assignment: CDR1 SQVTM and CDR2 ANQGSEA. The V and J ends lost 4 bases and 2 bases respectively, with 5 bases between them. This CDR3 is built from 12 residues. In DNA form, the CDR3 reads TGCAGCGTTGGTATTAACACCGGGGAGCTGTTTTTT. It is translated as CSVGINTGELFF.

For this clonotype: Just one base apart from a much larger clone, this may be a read error. This sequence joins TRBV5-4 and TRBJ2-1, with 10 bases identical to TRBD1. The CDR3 contains 13 residues. Germline CDR1 SGHNT, CDR2 YYREEE (reference sequence). The CDR3 is CASTGQGSDEHFF. CDR3 nucleotides: TGTGCCAGCACGGGACAGGGGTCGGATGAGCACTTCTTC. Full variable domain (outside the CDR3, taken from reference TRBV5-4 and TRBJ2-1): ETGVTQSPTHLIKTRGQQVTLRCSSQSGHNTVSWYQQALGQGPQFIFQYYREEENGRGNFPPRFSGLQFPNYSSELNVNALELDDSALYLCASTGQGSDEHFFGPGTRLTVL.

This chain links TRBV7-9 with TRBJ2-7, with TRBD1 matching over 9 bases. Germline trimming cut 4 bases from V and 0 bases from J; bases unmatched to any gene: 4. CDR3 length: 15 residues. The germline gives CDR1 SEHNR, CDR2 FQNEAQ (reference sequence). CDR3 in amino acids: CASSYGTGNSYEQYF. In DNA, the CDR3 is TGTGCCAGCAGCTACGGGACAGGGAACTCCTACGAGCAGTACTTC.

This clonotype was recorded at least ten times. The chain joins TRBV7-8 to TRBJ1-2; 7 positions agree with TRBD1. The ends lost 6 bases at V and 8 bases at J; junction bases unmatched: 12. Germline V gene lookup returns CDR1 SGHVS and CDR2 FQNEAQ. The CDR3 covers 14 residues. The CDR3 loop reads CASRMDRPASGYTF. For the CDR3, the DNA is TGTGCCAGCAGAATGGACAGGCCTGCTTCCGGCTACACCTTC.

In this sample, this clonotype turned up many times. CDR3 nucleotide sequence: TGTGCCAGCAGCCCGCCGGGGACAGGGGTCGCCGGGGAGCTGTTTTTT. Translating gives CASSPPGTGVAGELFF. J is TRBJ2-2 and V is TRBV7-8; 10 bases agree with TRBD1. Trimming took 5 bases from V and 6 from J; bases not matched to a gene: 9. Germline CDR1 reads SGHVS; CDR2 reads FQNEAQ. This CDR3 spans 16 amino acids.

The table lists this clonotype with many counts. The rearrangement links TRBV5-1 to TRBJ2-3; perhaps D is TRBD1 or TRBD2 (5 bases each). This CDR3 region has 16 residues. Trimming cost V 2 bases and J 2 bases, with 15 bases left between them. Germline CDR1 reads SGHRS; CDR2 reads YFSETQ. DNA of the CDR3: TGCGCCAGCAGCTTACTACCGGGACCGATCACAGATACGCAGTATTTT. Protein product: CASSLLPGPITDTQYF.

J is TRBJ2-1 and V is TRBV7-2; 11 bases are shared with TRBD2. Per germline, CDR1 SGHTA and CDR2 FQGNSA. The junction had 12 bases not matched to a gene; V was cut back by 1 base and J by 10 bases. This CDR3 comprises 17 residues. The CDR3 here is CASSLGSTSGITDEQFF. CDR3 nucleotides: TGTGCCAGCAGCTTAGGTTCGACTAGCGGGATCACGGACGAGCAGTTCTTC.

This clonotype showed up just a few times. The chain links TRBV7-9 to TRBJ1-2; TRBD1 aligns across 8 bases. The germline V gene encodes CDR1 SEHNR and CDR2 FQNEAQ (reference sequence). V lost 5 bases, J lost 4 bases, and 6 bases stayed unmatched. There are 14 residues in the CDR3. The CDR3, as DNA: TGTGCCAGCAGCCGAATGGGACAGGTCTATGGCTACACCTTC. Amino acids: CASSRMGQVYGYTF.

This clonotype was seen more than once but under ten times. The chain links TRBV3-1 to TRBJ2-5; D not certain. V lost 0 bases and J lost 4, with 3 bases in between. From germline, CDR1 is LGHDT and CDR2 YNNKEL (reference sequence). The CDR3 is 12 residues long. For the CDR3, the DNA is TGTGCCAGCAGCCAAGAAGGAGAGACCCAGTACTTC. Translation: CASSQEGETQYF.

The chain links TRBV5-6 to TRBJ2-7; D gene uncertain. The CDR3 loop spans 12 amino acids. The germline V gene has CDR1 SGHDT and CDR2 YYEEEE. The V gene lost 0 bases and the J gene lost 8 bases, with 9 bases spanning the gap. The CDR3 DNA is TGTGCCAGCAGCTTGGGCCGGGTCCAGCAGTACTTC. Translating gives CASSLGRVQQYF. Variable domain in full (rest from reference TRBV5-6 and TRBJ2-7): DAGVTQSPTHLIKTRGQQVTLRCSPKSGHDTVSWYQQALGQGPQFIFQYYEEEERQRGNFPDRFSGHQFPNYSSELNVNALLLGDSALYLCASSLGRVQQYFGPGTRLTVT.

This clonotype was counted many times. The rearrangement joins TRBV12-3 or TRBV12-4 to TRBJ1-1, with TRBD1 as a possible D gene (6 bases). V was trimmed by 4 bases and J by 1 base, leaving 10 bases between them. The CDR3 consists of 14 residues. CDR3 DNA: TGTGCCAGCAGTTGGACAGTTTCGAACACTGAAGCTTTCTTT. As protein: CASSWTVSNTEAFF.

The chain uses TRBV25-1 and TRBJ2-5, with D possibly being TRBD1 or TRBD2 (5 bases each). The V gene lost 9 bases and the J gene lost 3 bases, with 14 bases spanning the gap. Germline assignment: CDR1 MGHDK and CDR2 SYGVNS. CDR3 length equals 13 residues. CDR3 loop: CASSGTPKETQYF. The DNA of the CDR3 is TGTGCCAGTTCCGGGACGCCGAAAGAGACCCAGTACTTC.

This clonotype was observed at least ten times. The chain joins TRBV7-2 to TRBJ2-1, with TRBD1 matching 9 bases. The length of the CDR3 is 17 residues. V was clipped by 3 bases and J by 2 bases; unmatched bases: 8. Germline CDR1 SGHTA, CDR2 FQGNSA. CDR3 residues: CASSLEPGTGTYNEQFF. The CDR3 nucleotides read TGTGCCAGCAGCTTGGAACCCGGGACAGGGACCTACAATGAGCAGTTCTTC.

This clonotype was found many times. This chain joins TRBV4-2 and TRBJ1-5; D remains unclear. Germline assignment: CDR1 LGHNA and CDR2 YNFKEQ. Trimming cost V 3 bases and J 3 bases, with 3 bases left between them. CDR3 size: 12 residues. The CDR3 nucleotides are TGTGCCAGCAGCCACCCCAATCAGCCCCAGCATTTT. It yields the protein CASSHPNQPQHF.

In its sample, this clonotype was seen a few times. The chain carries TRBV5-1 and TRBJ2-3, with unresolved D. CDR1 is SGHRS, CDR2 YFSETQ, per germline. The CDR3 extends over 12 amino acids. V lost 4 bases and J 4 bases, leaving 7 bases between the germline ends. This CDR3 reads CASSVAADTQYF. CDR3 in DNA: TGCGCCAGCAGCGTAGCTGCAGATACGCAGTATTTT.

This clonotype was picked up a small number of times. The V and J genes are TRBV11-3 and TRBJ1-1, with unresolved D. The germline V gene has CDR1 SGHNT and CDR2 YENEEA. Trimming left V 1 base short and J 8 bases short, with 17 bases between. The CDR3 covers 15 residues. CDR3 region: CASSLGGRQTLEAFF. CDR3 nucleotide sequence: TGTGCCAGCAGCTTAGGCGGACGTCAAACACTGGAAGCTTTCTTT.

The chain uses TRBV2 and TRBJ2-5; D may correspond to TRBD1 or TRBD2 (5 bases each). Germline loops: CDR1 SNHLY, CDR2 FYNNEI. The CDR3 sequence is 17 residues long. V was cut by 2 bases and J by 5 bases, with 21 bases left in between. The CDR3 DNA reads TGTGCCAGCAGTGAATTAAGTAGGGGACGCCCCGCCGAGACCCAGTACTTC. It yields the protein CASSELSRGRPAETQYF.

This clonotype was observed a few times. V is TRBV20-1 and J is TRBJ1-1; D is uncertain. The CDR3 runs 13 residues. The germline gives CDR1 DFQATT, CDR2 SNEGSKA (reference sequence). The V gene lost 3 bases and the J gene lost 1 base, with 9 bases spanning the gap. The CDR3 sequence is CSARKNRNTEAFF. CDR3 nucleotides: TGCAGTGCTAGGAAAAACAGGAACACTGAAGCTTTCTTT.

The rearrangement uses TRBV20-1 and TRBJ2-5; TRBD2 is a possible D gene (5 bases). Germline lookup yields CDR1 DFQATT and CDR2 SNEGSKA (reference sequence). The CDR3 is 14 residues long. The V end was cut by 0 bases, the J end by 5 bases, with 13 bases between. The CDR3 region is CSARDSRGLETQYF. CDR3 in DNA: TGCAGTGCTAGAGACAGCCGAGGGCTCGAGACCCAGTACTTC.

This clonotype has at least ten counts. The chain carries TRBV3-1 and TRBJ1-1; D is unclear. The CDR3 sequence is 14 residues long. V shed 1 base and J shed 5 bases, with 11 bases lying between them. CDR1 is LGHDT and CDR2 is YNNKEL in the germline V gene (reference sequence). CDR3 in DNA: TGTGCCAGCAGCCAAGGTTTGGGGAGGACTGAAGCTTTCTTT. This encodes CASSQGLGRTEAFF.

This clonotype was observed at least ten times. The chain recombines TRBV12-3 or TRBV12-4 with TRBJ1-1; D ambiguous. Trimming took off 3 bases at V and 1 base at J, with 12 bases between the two ends. CDR3 size: 15 residues. The CDR3 DNA reads as TGTGCCAGCAGTTTGAGGACGAGCCGGAACACTGAAGCTTTCTTT. This codes for CASSLRTSRNTEAFF.

This clonotype was seen more than once but under ten times. V gene TRBV3-1 combines with J gene TRBJ2-1; 9 nucleotides line up with TRBD1. The CDR3 runs to 17 residues. The germline CDR1 and CDR2 sequences are LGHDT and YNNKEL (reference sequence). Unmatched junction bases numbered 11, after V lost 1 base and J lost 7 bases. This chain's CDR3 is CASSQAITGGASNEQFF. The DNA for the CDR3 is TGTGCCAGCAGCCAAGCGATAACAGGGGGCGCAAGTAATGAGCAGTTCTTC.

This clonotype was seen only a few times. The chain combines TRBV11-2 with TRBJ1-1, with D possibly matching TRBD1 (5 bases). In germline, CDR1 is SGHAT, CDR2 FQNNGV. The CDR3 consists of 13 residues. Trimming removed 5 bases from V and 5 bases from J, with 12 bases in between. The CDR3 spells CASSGGYTTEAFF. The CDR3 DNA follows: TGTGCCAGCAGCGGGGGGTATACGACTGAAGCTTTCTTT.

The rearrangement uses TRBV12-3 or TRBV12-4 and TRBJ1-1, with D possibly being TRBD1 (6 bases). V dropped 0 bases and J dropped 13 bases, with 9 bases sitting between them. The CDR3 is 11 residues long. This chain's CDR3 is CASSLATGFFF. Here the CDR3 DNA reads TGTGCCAGCAGTTTAGCCACAGGGTTTTTCTTT.

This clonotype was seen at least ten times. CDR3 DNA sequence: TGTGCCAGCAGTTACTCGAGATATAGCGGGGGGGCCAATGAGCAGTTCTTC. This translates into CASSYSRYSGGANEQFF. This chain joins TRBV6-5 and TRBJ2-1; TRBD2 agrees at 11 bases. V trimming: 0 bases; J trimming: 6 bases; junction bases outside the gene matches: 7. The CDR3 has 17 amino acids. CDR1 is MNHEY and CDR2 is SVGAGI in the germline V gene.

The chain joins TRBV6-1 to TRBJ2-7; D may be TRBD2 (5 bases). Germline V CDR1 and CDR2: MNHNS, SASEGT. This CDR3 spans 13 amino acids. The ends were cut back, 7 bases at V and 5 bases at J, with 15 bases in the middle. CDR3 coding DNA: TGTGCCAGCACCCCCAAAGGGAGACACGAGCAGTACTTC. Translation gives CASTPKGRHEQYF.

This clonotype was observed a handful of times. The rearrangement uses TRBV5-5 and TRBJ2-3; 8 bases line up with TRBD1. Trimming at V came to 6 bases and at J to 12 bases, leaving 9 bases not matched to a gene. The CDR3 length is 12 residues. Germline lookup yields CDR1 SGHKS and CDR2 YYEKEE (reference sequence). CDR3 sequence: CASNEDRAYQYF. The CDR3 DNA reads as TGTGCCAGCAACGAGGACAGGGCGTATCAGTATTTT.

This clonotype was counted at least ten times. The chain combines TRBV11-3 with TRBJ1-6, with D unresolved. The CDR3 extends over 13 amino acids. Deletions cut 1 base from V and 10 bases from J, with 8 bases between. From germline, CDR1 is SGHNT and CDR2 YENEEA. CDR3 sequence reads: CASSLVSRSPLHF. The CDR3 DNA follows: TGTGCCAGCAGCTTAGTATCTAGGTCACCCCTCCACTTT.

This clonotype was counted between two and nine times. DNA of the CDR3: TGTGCCTGGAGTGAGGACGGAACGAACACTGAAGCTTTCTTT. Protein sequence: CAWSEDGTNTEAFF. The chain carries TRBV30 and TRBJ1-1; D not resolved. The CDR3 contains 14 residues. Trimming cost V 1 base and J 1 base, with 10 bases left between them. Germline CDR1 reads GTSNPN; CDR2 reads SVGIG (reference sequence). The full variable domain, its missing parts supplied by reference TRBV30 and TRBJ1-1, is SQTIHQWPATLVQPVGSPLSLECTVEGTSNPNLYWYRQAAGRGLQLLFYSVGIGQISSEVPQNLSASRPQDRQFILSSKKLLLSDSGFYLCAWSEDGTNTEAFFGQGTRLTVV.

This clonotype showed up many times. The rearrangement joins TRBV20-1 to TRBJ1-2, with D tentatively TRBD1 (5 bases). CDR1 and CDR2 (germline): DFQATT, SNEGSKA (reference sequence). Between the trimmed V and J ends, which lost 5 bases and 4 bases, there was a span of 26 bases. The CDR3 sequence is 17 residues long. The CDR3 protein is CSAPEGAKTILGYGYTF. CDR3 DNA: TGCAGTGCTCCCGAAGGGGCAAAGACTATCCTGGGCTATGGCTACACCTTC.

This clonotype was seen a few times. The chain carries TRBV6-1 and TRBJ1-2; D uncertain. The V end was cut by 4 bases, the J end by 3 bases, with 12 bases between. Germline lookup yields CDR1 MNHNS and CDR2 SASEGT. The CDR3 is 14 residues long. The CDR3 DNA is TGTGCCAGCAGTGGGAGAGGTGGGGACTATGGCTACACCTTC. Protein product: CASSGRGGDYGYTF.